These 18 T cell receptor beta chains originate from one sample sequenced in a study of Ad26.COV2.S vaccination and SARS-CoV-2 variants (dated by TCRdb to the early 2020s). Library preparation was by the immunoSEQ multiplex PCR assay. TCRdb mirrors the immuneACCESS table, restricted to in-frame sequences. Some clones are absent from its copies; in checked studies, under half trace to an unresolved V gene, and the reason for the others is unknown. A total of about 500,000 clones appear in this sample, about 88% of them only once. 1.7% of the sample rests with the top ten. The treatment or condition label for this specimen denotes: about 20 received Ad26.COV2.S at low or high dose, single or two shots; several received placebo; per-sample allocation not given. For vaccine and placebo recipients, repertoires were sequenced using samples collected on day 63 after the first injection. The sample in question was peripheral blood, obtained in a trial of Ad26.COV2.S vaccine versus placebo. The receptors were gathered from a person aged 18-65 years who received the Ad26.COV2.S COVID-19 vaccine or a placebo.

Points on this clone: The junction shows a germline mismatch at one end, possibly a read error. This chain connects TRBV9 to TRBJ2-7, with D possibly being TRBD1 or TRBD2 (5 bases each). The CDR3 runs to 14 residues. Germline V gene data show CDR1 as SGDLS and CDR2 as YYNGEE. The CDR3 protein is CVSSRGAGDYEQYF. CDR3 bases: TGTGTCAGCAGCCGAGGGGCTGGGGACTACGAGCAGTACTTC.

The chain is built from TRBV27 and TRBJ2-7; 10 bases match TRBD2. Trimming cost V 3 bases and J 7 bases; bases outside gene matches: 9. The CDR3 has 15 residues. Looked up from germline, CDR1 is MNHEY and CDR2 is SMNVEV (reference sequence). CDR3 in amino acids: CASSFVLAGASEQYF. The CDR3 bases are TGTGCCAGCAGTTTTGTTCTAGCGGGAGCAAGTGAGCAGTACTTC.

The rearrangement links TRBV29-1 to TRBJ2-7; perhaps D is TRBD1 or TRBD2 (5 bases each). Germline CDR1 SQVTM, CDR2 ANQGSEA. The CDR3 extends over 11 amino acids. Trimming stripped 7 bases from V and 3 bases from J, with 10 bases between. CDR3 sequence reads: CSGGTDYEQYF. In DNA form, the CDR3 reads TGCAGCGGGGGGACGGACTACGAGCAGTACTTC.

This chain connects TRBV9 to TRBJ2-3, with TRBD2 identical over 7 bases. Germline CDR1 reads SGDLS; CDR2 reads YYNGEE. This CDR3 spans 13 amino acids. Trimming at V came to 4 bases and at J to 1 base, leaving 0 bases not matched to a gene. CDR3 loop: CASSRGGTDTQYF. The CDR3 coding sequence is TGTGCCAGCAGCCGGGGGGGCACAGATACGCAGTATTTT. Variable domain in full (rest from reference TRBV9 and TRBJ2-3): DSGVTQTPKHLITATGQRVTLRCSPRSGDLSVYWYQQSLDQGLQFLIQYYNGEERAKGNILERFSAQQFPDLHSELNLSSLELGDSALYFCASSRGGTDTQYFGPGTRLTVL.

About this clone: The sample carries other DNA sequences with the same CDR3. The rearrangement links TRBV12-3 or TRBV12-4 to TRBJ2-5; D ambiguous. The CDR3 runs 11 residues. V lost 6 bases, J lost 5 bases, and 7 bases lay in between. The CDR3 DNA reads as TGTGCCAGCAGCCCTAGGGAGACCCAGTACTTC. Amino acids: CASSPRETQYF.

This clone occurred a few times. The CDR3 nucleotides read TGCGCCAGCAGGAAGGACGTTGGCTACACCTTC. Encoded protein: CASRKDVGYTF. This chain connects TRBV5-1 to TRBJ1-2; no definite D call. This CDR3 is 11 amino acids long. The ends were cut back, 5 bases at V and 7 bases at J, with 9 bases in the middle. Per the germline V gene, CDR1 is SGHRS and CDR2 is YFSETQ.

CDR3 coding DNA: TGTGCCAGCAGTGTATCCCTGCCAGGTTACAATGAGCAGTTCTTC. As protein: CASSVSLPGYNEQFF. The rearrangement links TRBV2 to TRBJ2-1; D not resolved. Germline-derived CDR1 and CDR2 are SNHLY and FYNNEI. The CDR3 has 15 amino acids. The V and J ends lost 4 bases and 4 bases respectively, with 14 bases between them.

The V call is TRBV5-4, the J call TRBJ1-2, with D tentatively TRBD1 (5 bases). Per germline, CDR1 SGHNT and CDR2 YYREEE (reference sequence). Trimming cost V 0 bases and J 5 bases, with 14 bases left between them. The length of the CDR3 is 15 residues. The CDR3 nucleotides are TGTGCCAGCAGCTTGGCAGCGGCGGGGGGATATGGCTACACCTTC. Residues: CASSLAAAGGYGYTF.

The chain uses TRBV7-2 and TRBJ1-5; D ambiguous. There are 13 residues in the CDR3. Per germline, CDR1 SGHTA and CDR2 FQGNSA. Trimming cost V 3 bases and J 8 bases, with 11 bases left between them. Written as DNA, the CDR3 is TGTGCCAGCAGCTTCCAGAGGGAGGAGCCCCAGCATTTT. Residues: CASSFQREEPQHF. Based on the CDR3 plus reference TRBV7-2 and TRBJ1-5, the full variable domain is GAGVSQSPSNKVTEKGKDVELRCDPISGHTALYWYRQSLGQGLEFLIYFQGNSAPDKSGLPSDRFSAERTGGSVSTLTIQRTQQEDSAVYLCASSFQREEPQHFGDGTRLSIL.

This rearrangement joins TRBV6-5 to TRBJ1-2; maybe TRBD1 (6 bases). Between the trimmed V and J ends, which lost 5 bases and 8 bases, there was a span of 18 bases. CDR1 MNHEY and CDR2 SVGAGI come from the germline V gene. The CDR3 sequence is 14 residues long. CDR3 coding DNA: TGTGCCAGCAGTCTGGACAGTCTGGTCGCGGGCTACACCTTC. This encodes CASSLDSLVAGYTF.

This chain links TRBV11-3 with TRBJ2-3; D possibly corresponds to TRBD1 (6 bases). Germline V gene lookup returns CDR1 SGHNT and CDR2 YENEEA. The length of the CDR3 is 14 residues. V was cut by 4 bases and J by 1 base, with 9 bases left in between. The CDR3 DNA is TGTGCCAGCAGCTCCAGGGGCCGCACAGATACGCAGTATTTT. Protein sequence: CASSSRGRTDTQYF.

This clone was recorded a few times. The V call is TRBV7-9, the J call TRBJ1-2, with D possibly being TRBD1 (6 bases). Deletions cut 5 bases from V and 6 bases from J, with 16 bases between. CDR1 is SEHNR and CDR2 is FQNEAQ in the germline V gene (reference sequence). CDR3 length: 14 residues. The CDR3 DNA is TGTGCCAGCAGCCAGCCTCGGGGGCCGGATGGCTACACCTTC. Translation: CASSQPRGPDGYTF. Full variable domain (outside the CDR3, taken from reference TRBV7-9 and TRBJ1-2): DTGVSQNPRHKITKRGQNVTFRCDPISEHNRLYWYRQTLGQGPEFLTYFQNEAQLEKSRLLSDRFSAERPKGSFSTLEIQRTEQGDSAMYLCASSQPRGPDGYTFGSGTRLTVV.

The gene calls are TRBV10-2 and TRBJ2-4, with 11 bases lining up with TRBD2. Germline V lookup: CDR1 WSHSY, CDR2 SAAADI. The CDR3 length is 18 residues. V lost 7 bases to trimming and J lost 3 bases; unmatched junction nucleotides: 14. Written as DNA, the CDR3 is TGCGCCAGCACTACTAGCGGGGGAGGGGAAACCTTCAAAAACATTCAGTACTTC. Translating it yields CASTTSGGGETFKNIQYF.

About this clone: Different DNA sequences within this sample yield the same CDR3. The chain links TRBV9 to TRBJ1-5; D is undetermined. The V end was cut by 0 bases, the J end by 3 bases, with 10 bases between. CDR3 length equals 15 residues. Germline V gene sequence: CDR1 SGDLS, CDR2 YYNGEE. The CDR3 loop is CASSVGGASNQPQHF. As DNA, the CDR3 is TGTGCCAGCAGCGTAGGGGGAGCCTCCAATCAGCCCCAGCATTTT. Looking up the rest from reference TRBV9 and TRBJ1-5 gives the full variable domain: DSGVTQTPKHLITATGQRVTLRCSPRSGDLSVYWYQQSLDQGLQFLIQYYNGEERAKGNILERFSAQQFPDLHSELNLSSLELGDSALYFCASSVGGASNQPQHFGDGTRLSIL.

The chain employs TRBV7-2 and TRBJ1-1; D unresolved. Germline assignment: CDR1 SGHTA and CDR2 FQGNSA. The CDR3 runs to 13 residues. V lost 0 bases, J lost 10 bases, and 12 bases lay in between. CDR3 bases: TGTGCCAGCAGCTTAGCGTGGGCCCCCGGAGCTTTCTTT. It encodes CASSLAWAPGAFF.

This clone showed up just once. This chain uses TRBV10-2 with TRBJ1-1, with D perhaps matching TRBD1 (6 bases). The CDR3 contains 15 residues. Looked up from germline, CDR1 is WSHSY and CDR2 is SAAADI. V was shortened by 8 bases and J by 1 base, with 17 bases between the two germline ends. The DNA of the CDR3 is TGCGCCAGCGTCCAGGGTAGGGGACAGAACACTGAAGCTTTCTTT. Amino acids: CASVQGRGQNTEAFF.

This chain joins TRBV18 and TRBJ1-6; D is possibly TRBD1 (6 bases). Germline CDR1 KGHSH, CDR2 LQKENI. Trimming shortened V by 1 base and J by 14 bases, and 12 bases separated the two germline ends. This CDR3 region has 13 residues. DNA for the CDR3: TGTGCCAGCTCACCACTACAGGGCGAGTCCCTCCACTTT. Translation gives CASSPLQGESLHF.

The chain has TRBV30 and TRBJ2-1; D is possibly TRBD1 (6 bases). The CDR3 covers 13 residues. Germline CDR1 reads GTSNPN; CDR2 reads SVGIG (reference sequence). The germline V and J ends were trimmed by 3 bases and 3 bases, with 9 bases remaining between them. This CDR3 reads CAWRQGFYNEQFF. As DNA, the CDR3 is TGTGCCTGGAGACAGGGTTTCTACAATGAGCAGTTCTTC.